This TCR beta chain originates from a study of HIV-infected patients and healthy controls. The repertoire came from unfractionated whole blood and reflected all unsorted peripheral T cells. The RNA source was a 2.5 ml peripheral blood draw. Study results and caveats: HIV+ repertoires were severely depleted of MAIT alpha-chain CDR3s, unlike healthy controls.

The CDR3 has 12 amino acids. The V gene lost 9 bases and the J gene lost 5 bases, with 12 bases spanning the gap. Per the germline V gene, CDR1 is SGHNT and CDR2 is YYREEE (reference sequence). This clonotype was seen a handful of times. Its target is not known. Alpha and beta constant-region primers primed reverse transcription of 400 to 650 ng RNA. Alpha and beta chain libraries were made separately by chain-specific third strand synthesis with multiplexing indices. Ligation attached cDNA to a 5' RACE adapter that carried a random hexamer and SP2 site. TCRdb re-analysed the 5' RACE reads in MiXCR, keeping a single row per CDR3 protein. Of fewer than 20,000 distinct CDR3 sequences listed, around 6.7% are singletons.

This chain uses TRBV5-4 with TRBJ2-1; perhaps TRBD1 as D (6 bases). Material for sequencing was blood. The source of this sequence is an adult in good health. The DNA of the CDR3 is TGTGCCAACCAGGGGCCGGACAATGAGCAGTTCTTC. It encodes CANQGPDNEQFF.